This T cell receptor (beta chain) was identified in a study of control samples from healthy donors and cancer patients. Trimming took off 5 bases at V and 2 bases at J, with 23 bases between the two ends. Germline CDR1 is SGHTA and CDR2 is FQGNSA. The CDR3 has 18 residues. The assay was immunoSEQ multiplex PCR, and TCRdb's table has in-frame clones only and misses some. The table shows more than 50,000 clones, with just over 90% occurring only once. The sample comprised PBMCs. The chain has TRBV7-2 and TRBJ2-3; maybe TRBD2 (6 bases). The TCR comes from a woman aged 45-59 years with colorectal cancer. In nucleotides, the CDR3 is TGTGCCAGCAGCATCAGACCTTCAGGGACTTTCGTCACAGATACGCAGTATTTT. It translates to CASSIRPSGTFVTDTQYF.